This T cell receptor (beta chain) appears in the sequencing data of a study of T cells in tuberculosis. Turning to the study itself: A South African cohort included IGRA-negative adolescents, latently infected IGRA-positive adolescents and adults with active tuberculosis.

Germline V gene sequence: CDR1 MNHEY, CDR2 SVGAGI. V was shortened by 8 bases and J by 0 bases, with 11 bases between the two germline ends. The CDR3 spans 13 residues. Using immunoSEQ multiplex PCR, the repertoire was profiled, and TCRdb retains in-frame clones only, with some absent. The sample shows 30,000 to 40,000 clones, about 97% of them seen only once. This chain uses TRBV6-5 with TRBJ2-7; possibly TRBD2 for D (5 bases). The receptor was isolated from a donor aged 10 to 29 with latent tuberculosis or without tuberculosis infection. Sample: PBMCs. The CDR3 here is CASVRSGSYEQYF. The CDR3 DNA reads TGTGCCAGCGTTCGGAGCGGCTCCTACGAGCAGTACTTC.